This is a list of T cell receptor beta chains from one sample in a study of blood T cell repertoires in COVID-19. Repertoires were generated with immunoSEQ multiplex PCR, while TCRdb's copy carries only in-frame clones and drops some. The repertoire consists of 100,000 to 150,000 clones, with around 87% occurring once and the leading ten covering more than 3.5%. Input material: peripheral blood. Source of these receptors: a woman aged 60-75 years with acute or convalescent COVID-19. Both conserved end residues are part of each CDR3. Each record gives: J gene, clone size, V gene, D gene, CDR3 DNA, CDR3 protein. A D gene is named only where the DNA matches it firmly. For some rows the clone size is stated as once, few or many, or as a class when expanded; others skip it.

J: TRBJ1-2
size: few
V: TRBV20-1
D: .
DNA: TGCAGTGCTAGTAATCGGGGATCCTATGGCTACACCTTC
CDR3: CSASNRGSYGYTF

J: TRBJ1-5
size: .
V: TRBV7-9
D: TRBD1
DNA: TGTGCCAGCAGCCAAGTGGGGACAGGGAACCAGCCCCAGCATTTT
CDR3: CASSQVGTGNQPQHF

J: TRBJ2-3
size: .
V: TRBV9
D: TRBD2
DNA: TGTGCCAGCAGCGTAGCTCGAGCGGGGAGCGCAGATACGCAGTATTTT
CDR3: CASSVARAGSADTQYF

J: TRBJ1-6
size: .
V: TRBV19
D: .
DNA: TGTGCCAGTAGTCCCCGGGGGCGGGGGACGAGATCACCCCTCCACTTT
CDR3: CASSPRGRGTRSPLHF

J: TRBJ1-1
size: .
V: TRBV2
D: TRBD1
DNA: TGTGCCAGCACCCTGGACAGGGGTAGCGATGAAGCTTTCTTT
CDR3: CASTLDRGSDEAFF

J: TRBJ1-2
size: once
V: TRBV5-4
D: TRBD1
DNA: TGTGCCAGCAGCCTCCCGGGACAGGGGGCGTCCGGCTACACCTTC
CDR3: CASSLPGQGASGYTF

J: TRBJ2-1
size: .
V: TRBV28
D: TRBD2
DNA: TGTGCCAGCAGTTCAGCGGGAGGCCTATTAAACAATGAGCAGTTCTTC
CDR3: CASSSAGGLLNNEQFF

J: TRBJ1-3
size: .
V: TRBV7-9
D: .
DNA: TGTGCCAGCAGCCGGGGAAACACCATATATTTT
CDR3: CASSRGNTIYF

J: TRBJ2-7
size: .
V: TRBV27
D: .
DNA: TGTGCCAGCAGTTCGAAGGCAGGGTCCAGCGAGCAGTACTTC
CDR3: CASSSKAGSSEQYF

J: TRBJ2-7
size: once
V: TRBV2
D: .
DNA: TGTGCCAGCCACAGGACCTACGAGCAGTACTTC
CDR3: CASHRTYEQYF

J: TRBJ2-1
size: .
V: TRBV11-3
D: .
DNA: TGTGCCAGCAGCTTGGGCGGGGTCAGACCTGAGCAGTTCTTC
CDR3: CASSLGGVRPEQFF

J: TRBJ1-2
size: .
V: TRBV27
D: .
DNA: TGTGCCAGCAGTCCCCCCGGGGGTGGGAACTATGGCTACACCTTC
CDR3: CASSPPGGGNYGYTF

J: TRBJ2-6
size: .
V: TRBV15
D: .
DNA: TGTGCCACCAGCACACAGGGACCTACTTCGGGTGGGGCCAACGTCCTGACTTTC
CDR3: CATSTQGPTSGGANVLTF

J: TRBJ1-4
size: .
V: TRBV19
D: .
DNA: TGTGCCAGTAGAGGGCAGGGTTGGGGTGAAAAACTGTTTTTT
CDR3: CASRGQGWGEKLFF

J: TRBJ1-3
size: .
V: TRBV2
D: TRBD1
DNA: TGTGCCAGCAGTGGACAGGGGAGAAACACCATATATTTT
CDR3: CASSGQGRNTIYF

J: TRBJ2-7
size: .
V: TRBV24-1
D: TRBD2
DNA: TGTGCCACCAGTGATTGGTGGACTAGCTCCTACGAGCAGTACTTC
CDR3: CATSDWWTSSYEQYF

J: TRBJ1-1
size: .
V: TRBV3-1/TRBV3-2
D: .
DNA: TGTGCCAGCAGCCAAGTGGGAGCTGACACTGAAGCTTTCTTT
CDR3: CASSQVGADTEAFF

J: TRBJ1-2
size: .
V: TRBV15
D: .
DNA: TGTGCCACCAGCATCTATAACTATGGCTACACCTTC
CDR3: CATSIYNYGYTF

J: TRBJ2-1
size: .
V: TRBV29-1
D: TRBD1
DNA: TGCAGCGTCAGTAGGGGACAGTCCTACAATGAGCAGTTCTTC
CDR3: CSVSRGQSYNEQFF

J: TRBJ1-1
size: .
V: TRBV7-2
D: .
DNA: TGTGCCAGCAAACCCGGACAGCTGAACACTGAAGCTTTCTTT
CDR3: CASKPGQLNTEAFF

J: TRBJ2-3
size: .
V: TRBV3-1/TRBV3-2
D: .
DNA: TGTGCCAGCAGCCAAGACACTAGCCCCCCAAGCACAGATACGCAGTATTTT
CDR3: CASSQDTSPPSTDTQYF

J: TRBJ2-2
size: few
V: TRBV27
D: .
DNA: TGTGCCAGCAGTTTGACACACGCGAACACCGGGGAGCTGTTTTTT
CDR3: CASSLTHANTGELFF

J: TRBJ1-1
size: .
V: TRBV6-2/TRBV6-3
D: .
DNA: TGTGCCAGCAGTTACGAGGGCGATGAAGCTTTCTTT
CDR3: CASSYEGDEAFF

J: TRBJ2-2
size: .
V: TRBV10-2
D: .
DNA: TGCGCCAGCAGTGAAAGGACAGATTACACCGGGGAGCTGTTTTTT
CDR3: CASSERTDYTGELFF

J: TRBJ1-2
size: few
V: TRBV6-6
D: .
DNA: TGTGCCAGCAGTTACGGGCCGAGACAGTTATCCTACACCTTC
CDR3: CASSYGPRQLSYTF

J: TRBJ2-1
size: few
V: TRBV5-1
D: TRBD2
DNA: TGCGCCAGCACCACACTAGCGGGAGAGTACAATGAGCAGTTCTTC
CDR3: CASTTLAGEYNEQFF

J: TRBJ2-1
size: .
V: TRBV6-1
D: .
DNA: TGTGCCAGCAGTGAAGGCTGGCGGGGAGACTACAATGAGCAGTTCTTC
CDR3: CASSEGWRGDYNEQFF

J: TRBJ1-5
size: .
V: TRBV28
D: .
DNA: TGTGCCAGCAGTTTGAGTGGGAGTCAGCCCCAGCATTTT
CDR3: CASSLSGSQPQHF

J: TRBJ2-1
size: .
V: TRBV3-1/TRBV3-2
D: TRBD2
DNA: TGTGCCAGCAGCCCTCGATCGGGACTAGCGAAACACAATGAGCAGTTCTTC
CDR3: CASSPRSGLAKHNEQFF

J: TRBJ1-1
size: .
V: TRBV6-5
D: .
DNA: TGTGCCAGCACAGTACCAGGCCTGGGCGAAGCTTTCTTT
CDR3: CASTVPGLGEAFF

J: TRBJ1-3
size: .
V: TRBV7-3
D: TRBD1
DNA: TGTGCCAGCAGCTTAAGCGGGACAGGGGGTCCCGGAAACACCATATATTTT
CDR3: CASSLSGTGGPGNTIYF

J: TRBJ1-2
size: .
V: TRBV19
D: TRBD1
DNA: TGTGCCAGTAGTCCAATACCGGGACAGCGCCTTTATGGCTACACCTTC
CDR3: CASSPIPGQRLYGYTF

J: TRBJ1-1
size: .
V: TRBV20-1
D: .
DNA: TGCAGTGCTAGTGACCCCAGAGGGAACACTGAAGCTTTCTTT
CDR3: CSASDPRGNTEAFF

J: TRBJ2-1
size: few
V: TRBV3-1/TRBV3-2
D: TRBD2
DNA: TGTGCCAGCAGCCGGGAGGGGATCTCCTACAATGAGCAGTTCTTC
CDR3: CASSREGISYNEQFF

J: TRBJ1-4
size: .
V: TRBV6-5
D: .
DNA: TGTGCCAGCAGGGACTGGCCAACTAATGAAAAACTGTTTTTT
CDR3: CASRDWPTNEKLFF

J: TRBJ2-2
size: .
V: TRBV7-2
D: TRBD2
DNA: TGTGCCAGCCGGGCTCTAGCGGGAAGTACCGGGGAGCTGTTTTTT
CDR3: CASRALAGSTGELFF

J: TRBJ1-1
size: .
V: TRBV9
D: .
DNA: TGTGCCAGCAGCGTCGCAGGCGGGGGTGTGGACACTGAAGCTTTCTTT
CDR3: CASSVAGGGVDTEAFF

J: TRBJ2-1
size: .
V: TRBV30
D: TRBD1
DNA: TGTGCCTGGAGTCCGACGACAGGGCGGCAGTTCTTC
CDR3: CAWSPTTGRQFF

J: TRBJ1-4
size: .
V: TRBV19
D: .
DNA: TGTGCCAGTAGTACGGCAGCTCGAGGTTCTGAAAAACTGTTTTTT
CDR3: CASSTAARGSEKLFF

J: TRBJ2-3
size: few
V: TRBV11-3
D: .
DNA: TGTGCCAGCAGCTTAGATTATACAGATACGCAGTATTTT
CDR3: CASSLDYTDTQYF

J: TRBJ1-2
size: .
V: TRBV6-5
D: .
DNA: TGTGCCAGCAGCGCCACAGGGATTGGCTACACCTTC
CDR3: CASSATGIGYTF

J: TRBJ2-5
size: .
V: TRBV6-5
D: .
DNA: TGTGCCAGCACCGCTACGAAGGGGGGGGGAGAGACCCAGTACTTC
CDR3: CASTATKGGGETQYF

J: TRBJ1-6
size: .
V: TRBV6-5
D: .
DNA: TGTGCCAGCAGTTTACAGGGCCAAACCCTCCACTTT
CDR3: CASSLQGQTLHF

J: TRBJ1-2
size: .
V: TRBV5-1
D: TRBD1
DNA: TGCGCCAGCAGCAACGGACAGGGAGGCTATGGCTACACCTTC
CDR3: CASSNGQGGYGYTF

J: TRBJ1-6
size: .
V: TRBV6-5
D: .
DNA: TGTGCCAGCAACCTTCGGGGGGATAATTCACCCCTCCACTTT
CDR3: CASNLRGDNSPLHF

J: TRBJ1-2
size: many
V: TRBV25-1
D: .
DNA: TGTGCCAGCAGTGAGTCAGGGGATAACTATGGCTACACCTTC
CDR3: CASSESGDNYGYTF

J: TRBJ2-1
size: .
V: TRBV7-2
D: TRBD2
DNA: TGTGCCAGCAGCTCCCTAGCGGGGTCCTACAATGAGCAGTTCTTC
CDR3: CASSSLAGSYNEQFF

J: TRBJ2-1
size: .
V: TRBV19
D: TRBD2
DNA: TGTGCCAGTAGTATAGGTGTTGGAGGCAGCGGGGCTTACAATGAGCAGTTCTTC
CDR3: CASSIGVGGSGAYNEQFF

J: TRBJ2-3
size: .
V: TRBV7-7
D: .
DNA: TGTGCTAGCAGCCCCCTCGGCGGGAGCACAGATACGCAGTATTTT
CDR3: CASSPLGGSTDTQYF

J: TRBJ1-2
size: .
V: TRBV3-1/TRBV3-2
D: .
DNA: TGTGCCAGCAGCGTGGGGCGGAGATTGGATTGGGACTATGGCTACACCTTC
CDR3: CASSVGRRLDWDYGYTF